These T cell receptor beta chains were read from a single sample in a study of T cell responses to AZD1222 COVID-19 vaccine. Data came from immunoSEQ multiplex PCR; TCRdb stores just in-frame clones and leaves some out. This sample has around 150,000 clones, with about 87% found just once. Sequencing was performed on peripheral blood, taken on day 0 of AZD1222 vaccination. Receptors were obtained from an adult in good health. The CDR3 runs from the conserved cysteine through the conserved F or W. Fields, in order: J gene, V gene, D gene, clone size, CDR3 protein, CDR3 DNA. A D gene is named only where the DNA matches it firmly. Only some rows state a clone size, as once, few, many or a class for expanded clones.

J: TRBJ2-1
V: TRBV29-1
D: .
size: once
CDR3: CSETGTPLYNEQFF
DNA: TGCAGCGAAACCGGGACACCTCTCTACAATGAGCAGTTCTTC

J: TRBJ1-2
V: TRBV28
D: .
size: .
CDR3: CASSQGFYGYTF
DNA: TGTGCCAGCAGCCAGGGTTTCTATGGCTACACCTTC

J: TRBJ1-4
V: TRBV7-9
D: .
size: .
CDR3: CASSFPRDTIEKLFF
DNA: TGTGCCAGCAGCTTTCCCCGGGACACGATTGAAAAACTGTTTTTT

J: TRBJ1-2
V: TRBV27
D: .
size: .
CDR3: CASSLSKGTKYGYTF
DNA: TGTGCCAGCAGTTTATCGAAGGGGACCAAGTATGGCTACACCTTC

J: TRBJ2-2
V: TRBV7-9
D: .
size: .
CDR3: CASSLSGRRGLPTGELFF
DNA: TGTGCCAGCAGCTTATCCGGACGGCGGGGACTCCCAACCGGGGAGCTGTTTTTT

J: TRBJ1-2
V: TRBV29-1
D: TRBD1
size: .
CDR3: CSVRQGANYGYTF
DNA: TGCAGCGTGCGACAGGGGGCTAACTATGGCTACACCTTC

J: TRBJ2-1
V: TRBV5-1
D: .
size: .
CDR3: CASSRDSTGAYNEQFF
DNA: TGCGCCAGCTCCCGGGACTCCACGGGGGCCTACAATGAGCAGTTCTTC

J: TRBJ2-7
V: TRBV6-5
D: .
size: .
CDR3: CASSAGRPYEQYF
DNA: TGTGCCAGCAGCGCGGGGCGACCCTACGAGCAGTACTTC

J: TRBJ2-2
V: TRBV7-2
D: TRBD1
size: once
CDR3: CASILGQGAYTGELFF
DNA: TGTGCCAGCATCTTGGGACAGGGGGCTTACACCGGGGAGCTGTTTTTT

J: TRBJ2-1
V: TRBV15
D: TRBD2
size: .
CDR3: CATSSALAGGFNEQFF
DNA: TGTGCCACCAGCAGCGCCCTAGCGGGAGGGTTCAATGAGCAGTTCTTC

J: TRBJ2-7
V: TRBV7-2
D: .
size: .
CDR3: CASSSSGSNEQYF
DNA: TGTGCCAGCAGTTCTTCCGGGAGTAACGAGCAGTACTTC

J: TRBJ1-1
V: TRBV28
D: TRBD1
size: .
CDR3: CASIPDRGLAEAFF
DNA: TGTGCCAGCATCCCGGACAGGGGGCTGGCTGAAGCTTTCTTT

J: TRBJ1-5
V: TRBV30
D: .
size: .
CDR3: CAWSVRRGSQPQHF
DNA: TGTGCCTGGAGTGTACGAAGAGGAAGCCAGCCCCAGCATTTT

J: TRBJ1-1
V: TRBV7-9
D: .
size: once
CDR3: CASSLAQAMNTEAFF
DNA: TGTGCCAGCAGCTTAGCCCAGGCCATGAACACTGAAGCTTTCTTT

J: TRBJ2-7
V: TRBV5-1
D: TRBD1
size: .
CDR3: CASSLAPGQGSYEQYF
DNA: TGCGCCAGCAGCTTGGCCCCGGGACAGGGCTCCTACGAGCAGTACTTC

J: TRBJ2-7
V: TRBV19
D: .
size: .
CDR3: CASSYYTSEGAYEQYF
DNA: TGTGCCAGTAGCTACTATACTAGCGAGGGGGCCTACGAGCAGTACTTC

J: TRBJ1-2
V: TRBV9
D: .
size: .
CDR3: CASSVDLGERGYTF
DNA: TGTGCCAGCAGCGTAGATTTGGGGGAGAGAGGCTACACCTTC

J: TRBJ2-7
V: TRBV7-8
D: TRBD1
size: .
CDR3: CASSRDRGPEQYF
DNA: TGTGCCAGCAGCCGGGACAGGGGTCCCGAGCAGTACTTC

J: TRBJ1-1
V: TRBV19
D: .
size: .
CDR3: CASSVLSVREAFF
DNA: TGTGCCAGTAGTGTCCTATCGGTCCGTGAAGCTTTCTTT

J: TRBJ2-1
V: TRBV3-1/TRBV3-2
D: TRBD2
size: .
CDR3: CASSQASPGLVSQGEQFF
DNA: TGTGCCAGCAGCCAAGCTTCCCCGGGACTAGTGAGTCAGGGTGAGCAGTTCTTC

J: TRBJ1-6
V: TRBV27
D: .
size: .
CDR3: CASSFNGLVSSPLHF
DNA: TGTGCCAGCAGTTTTAACGGCTTAGTGAGTTCACCCCTCCACTTT

J: TRBJ1-1
V: TRBV9
D: .
size: .
CDR3: CASSVGPAGVTEAFF
DNA: TGTGCCAGCAGCGTAGGACCCGCCGGGGTCACTGAAGCTTTCTTT

J: TRBJ1-4
V: TRBV5-1
D: .
size: .
CDR3: CASSLNPPGTRNEKLFF
DNA: TGCGCCAGCAGCTTAAACCCCCCCGGGACACGTAATGAAAAACTGTTTTTT

J: TRBJ2-7
V: TRBV5-4
D: .
size: .
CDR3: CASSLGYEQYF
DNA: TGTGCCAGCAGCTTAGGTTACGAGCAGTACTTC

J: TRBJ1-5
V: TRBV4-3
D: .
size: .
CDR3: CASSQGREGNQPQHF
DNA: TGCGCCAGCAGCCAAGGGAGGGAGGGCAATCAGCCCCAGCATTTT

J: TRBJ2-5
V: TRBV7-2
D: .
size: .
CDR3: CASSLAETQYF
DNA: TGTGCCAGCAGCTTAGCGGAGACCCAGTACTTC

J: TRBJ1-1
V: TRBV5-8
D: TRBD1
size: once
CDR3: CASSLGDREGLEAFF
DNA: TGTGCCAGCAGCTTGGGGGACAGGGAGGGTCTTGAAGCTTTCTTT

J: TRBJ1-2
V: TRBV5-4
D: .
size: .
CDR3: CASSLVVQKPHGYTF
DNA: TGTGCCAGCAGCTTGGTGGTGCAGAAGCCTCATGGCTACACCTTC